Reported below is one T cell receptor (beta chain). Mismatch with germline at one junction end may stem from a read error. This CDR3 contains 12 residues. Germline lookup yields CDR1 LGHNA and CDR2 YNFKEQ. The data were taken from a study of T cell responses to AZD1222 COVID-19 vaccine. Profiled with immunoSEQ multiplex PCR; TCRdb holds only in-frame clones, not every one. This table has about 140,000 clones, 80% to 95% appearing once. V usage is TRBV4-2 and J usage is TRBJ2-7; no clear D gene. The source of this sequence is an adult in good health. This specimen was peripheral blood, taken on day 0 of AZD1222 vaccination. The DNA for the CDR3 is TGTGCCAGCAGACAAGATCTCGGGGAGCAGTACTTC. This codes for CASRQDLGEQYF.